These 9 T cell receptor beta chains share one sample of origin, sequenced in a study of control samples from healthy donors and cancer patients. The assay was immunoSEQ multiplex PCR, and TCRdb's table has in-frame clones only and misses some. The sample consists of over 100,000 clones, 85% to 90% of them appearing once. Sequencing used blood. Receptors were obtained from a woman between 45 and 65 years old in good health.

The chain joins TRBV18 to TRBJ2-3, with D maybe TRBD1 (5 bases). The CDR3 has 13 amino acids. Trimming stripped 3 bases from V and 5 bases from J, with 9 bases between. Germline V gene sequence: CDR1 KGHSH, CDR2 LQKENI. The CDR3 here is CASSPSGIDTQYF. The DNA for the CDR3 is TGTGCCAGCTCACCTTCAGGGATAGATACGCAGTATTTT. Filled out from reference TRBV18 and TRBJ2-3, the complete variable domain reads NAGVMQNPRHLVRRRGQEARLRCSPMKGHSHVYWYRQLPEEGLKFMVYLQKENIIDESGMPKERFSAEFPKEGPSILRIQQVVRGDSAAYFCASSPSGIDTQYFGPGTRLTVL.

The chain recombines TRBV30 with TRBJ1-2; 12 nucleotides line up with TRBD1. Germline-derived CDR1 and CDR2 are GTSNPN and SVGIG (reference sequence). The CDR3 is made up of 13 amino acids. With V trimmed by 4 bases and J by 8 bases, 5 bases remained unmatched. The CDR3 spells CAWKGQGAYGYTF. The CDR3 DNA sequence: TGTGCCTGGAAGGGACAGGGGGCGTACGGCTACACCTTC.

A few counts support this clone. V is TRBV30 and J is TRBJ2-3; tentatively, D is TRBD2 (5 bases). The CDR3 is 13 residues long. CDR1 is GTSNPN and CDR2 is SVGIG in the germline V gene (reference sequence). The V end was cut by 5 bases, the J end by 6 bases, with 15 bases between. CDR3 region: CAWSPVRRDTQYF. The CDR3 DNA is TGTGCCTGGTCCCCTGTTCGGAGGGATACGCAGTATTTT.

This clone was recorded only once. CDR3 sequence reads: CASSLTGVNTEAFF. Here the CDR3 DNA reads TGTGCCAGCTCACTCACAGGGGTGAACACTGAAGCTTTCTTT. The rearrangement uses TRBV18 and TRBJ1-1, with 7 bases that match TRBD1. The CDR3 loop spans 14 amino acids. Germline loops: CDR1 KGHSH, CDR2 LQKENI. Germline trimming cut 4 bases from V and 0 bases from J; bases unmatched to any gene: 2.

The chain links TRBV6-2 or TRBV6-3 to TRBJ1-4; D ambiguous. With 6 bases removed from V and 8 bases from J, the gap between germline ends came to 16 bases. The CDR3 is made up of 14 amino acids. Germline lookup yields CDR1 MNHEY and CDR2 SVGEGT. DNA for the CDR3: TGTGCCAGCAGCGCCGGCGGCGGGAGGGAAAAACTGTTTTTT. It translates to CASSAGGGREKLFF.

The chain has TRBV20-1 and TRBJ2-5, with 9 bases matching TRBD2. The CDR3 has 15 residues. Trimming at V came to 3 bases and at J to 4 bases, leaving 9 bases not matched to a gene. Per germline, CDR1 DFQATT and CDR2 SNEGSKA (reference sequence). The DNA for the CDR3 is TGCAGTGCTAGTCCAATAGCGGGAGTTGTAGAGACCCAGTACTTC. Its translation: CSASPIAGVVETQYF.

This rearrangement joins TRBV7-8 to TRBJ2-1; TRBD2 aligns across 9 bases. The CDR3 sequence is 16 residues long. V lost 5 bases, J lost 10 bases, and 15 bases stayed unmatched. CDR1 and CDR2 (germline): SGHVS, FQNEAQ. The CDR3 spells CASSVGPSAGGPEQFF. The CDR3 region has the DNA TGTGCCAGCAGCGTAGGCCCAAGCGCGGGAGGGCCGGAGCAGTTCTTC.

This chain links TRBV7-2 with TRBJ1-5; D is uncertain. V lost 6 bases and J lost 0, with 6 bases in between. The length of the CDR3 is 13 residues. CDR1 is SGHTA and CDR2 is FQGNSA in the germline V gene. The CDR3 DNA follows: TGTGCCAGCAGTTCATTTAGCAATCAGCCCCAGCATTTT. Translating it yields CASSSFSNQPQHF.

The chain is built from TRBV4-1 and TRBJ2-2; maybe TRBD2 (5 bases). Trimming left V 4 bases short and J 2 bases short, with 17 bases between. The CDR3 totals 17 residues. Germline CDR1 reads MGHRA; CDR2 reads YSYEKL. The CDR3 sequence: CASSPGSTGINTGELFF. The CDR3 nucleotides read TGCGCCAGCAGCCCGGGGTCGACGGGAATCAACACCGGGGAGCTGTTTTTT.